This T cell receptor (beta chain) was recorded in a study of blood T cell repertoires in COVID-19 (dated by TCRdb to between 2020 and 2021). About the investigation overall: Collaborator samples came from the United States, Italy and Spain and covered acute and convalescent phases of COVID-19. The prospective study material was composed of cDNA or gDNA derived from T cells, B-cell-depleted T cells, or PBMCs. Deeply sampled blood TCRbeta repertoires from subjects exposed to, actively infected with, or recovered from COVID-19 were included in the dataset. The repertoires were made available in a free public database intended to serve as a resource for research on the immune response to SARS-CoV-2. Samples came from the ongoing ImmuneRACE study (first 160 participants) plus 1,254 subjects from 6 global collaborators. Nearly every sample came with metadata listing a de-identified subject ID, COVID-19 status, age in years and sex. Where available, HLA class I and class II types were taken from metadata supplied by the sample provider and were not determined by assay-based typing.

TCRbeta CDR3 regions were amplified from genomic DNA by means of the immunoSEQ Assay, a bias-controlled multiplex PCR. The original methods were these. The number of nucleated cells in each sample was estimated by amplification of reference gene primers within the assay. Sequence reads were collapsed and filtered to measure the absolute abundance of every unique TCRbeta CDR3 rearrangement. For each sample, productive Simpson clonality was calculated by taking the square root of Simpson's diversity index across productive rearrangements. TCRdb took this table from immuneACCESS and kept in-frame rearrangements with V and J called. Such tables lack part of the clones; where checked against another copy, unresolved V genes explain under half of the gap, and the rest is unexplained. For V, J and clone size, that table is used; D and trimming come from the DNA. The sample table contains around 100,000 clones; only one count was recorded for roughly 85% of them. Clones ranked in the top ten supply roughly 1.4% of the sample.

As to this clone: The antigen it binds to is not known. There are no base qualities to consult, and no much larger clone falls within one base.

General study outcomes and caveats: Clinical and demographic metadata were provided uncurated, with the amount varying by source and participant.

Collaborating institutions collected whole blood in K2EDTA tubes following their own protocols. For TCRbeta analysis, collaborators shipped samples as frozen whole blood, isolated PBMCs, or DNA extracted from either of those sample types. V drops 2 bases and J drops 7 bases, leaving 9 bases in between. As encoded in the germline V gene, CDR1 is SGHTA while CDR2 is FQGTGA. There are 14 amino acids in the CDR3, from cysteine to phenylalanine inclusive. Only the CDR3 region is kept as DNA, spanning 42 bases read in frame from base 1. Here the chain combines TRBV7-3 and TRBJ1-6; the D gene is not confidently resolved. The sequenced sample consisted of peripheral blood. The receptor was derived from a man between 40 and 49 years old with acute or convalescent COVID-19. For the CDR3, the sequence is CASSLGLTNSPLHF. Read as DNA, the sequence is TGTGCCAGCAGCTTAGGACTAACCAATTCACCCCTCCACTTT.